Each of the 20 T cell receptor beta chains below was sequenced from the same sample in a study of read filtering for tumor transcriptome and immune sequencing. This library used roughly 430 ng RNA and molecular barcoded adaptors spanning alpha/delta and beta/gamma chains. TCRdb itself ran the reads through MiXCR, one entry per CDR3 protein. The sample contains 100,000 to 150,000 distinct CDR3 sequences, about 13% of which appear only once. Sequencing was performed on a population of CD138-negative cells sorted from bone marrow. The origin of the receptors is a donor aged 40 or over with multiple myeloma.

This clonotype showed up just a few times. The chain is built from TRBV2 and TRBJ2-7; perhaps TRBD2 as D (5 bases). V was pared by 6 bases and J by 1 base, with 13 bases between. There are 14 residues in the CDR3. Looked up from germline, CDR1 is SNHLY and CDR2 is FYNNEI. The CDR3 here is CASRRTPSSYEQYF. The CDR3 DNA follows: TGTGCCAGCAGAAGGACTCCCTCTTCCTACGAGCAGTACTTC.

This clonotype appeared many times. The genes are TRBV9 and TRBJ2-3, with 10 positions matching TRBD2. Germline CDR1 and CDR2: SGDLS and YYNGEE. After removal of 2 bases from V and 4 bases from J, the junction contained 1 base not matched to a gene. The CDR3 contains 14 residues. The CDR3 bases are TGTGCCAGCAGCGTCACTAGCGGGGCAGATACGCAGTATTTT. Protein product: CASSVTSGADTQYF.

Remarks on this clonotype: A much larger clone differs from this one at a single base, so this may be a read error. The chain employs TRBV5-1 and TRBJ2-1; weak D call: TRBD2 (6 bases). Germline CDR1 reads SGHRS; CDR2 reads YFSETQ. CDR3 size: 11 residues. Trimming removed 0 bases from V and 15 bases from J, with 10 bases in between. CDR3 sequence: CASSLGLVLFF. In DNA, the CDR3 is TGCGCCAGCAGCTTGGGACTAGTACTGTTCTTC.

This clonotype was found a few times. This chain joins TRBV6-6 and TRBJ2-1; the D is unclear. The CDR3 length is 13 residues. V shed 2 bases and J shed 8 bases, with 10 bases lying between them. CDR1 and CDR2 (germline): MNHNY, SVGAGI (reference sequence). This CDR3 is CASSYQGFYEQFF. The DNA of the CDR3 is TGTGCCAGCAGTTACCAAGGTTTCTATGAGCAGTTCTTC.

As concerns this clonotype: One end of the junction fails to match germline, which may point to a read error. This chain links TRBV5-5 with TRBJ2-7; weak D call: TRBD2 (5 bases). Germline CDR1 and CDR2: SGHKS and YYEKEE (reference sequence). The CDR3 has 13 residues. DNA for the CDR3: TGTGCCGGCAGCTTTTCGGGCGGGTACGAGCAGTACTTC. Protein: CAGSFSGGYEQYF.

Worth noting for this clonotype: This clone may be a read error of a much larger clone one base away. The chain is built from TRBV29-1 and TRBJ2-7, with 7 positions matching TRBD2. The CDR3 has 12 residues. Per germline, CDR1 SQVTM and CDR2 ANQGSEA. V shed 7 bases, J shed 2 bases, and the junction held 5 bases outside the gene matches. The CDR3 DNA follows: TGCAGCGCCAAGCGGGGAGCCTACGAGCAGTACTTC. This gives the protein CSAKRGAYEQYF.

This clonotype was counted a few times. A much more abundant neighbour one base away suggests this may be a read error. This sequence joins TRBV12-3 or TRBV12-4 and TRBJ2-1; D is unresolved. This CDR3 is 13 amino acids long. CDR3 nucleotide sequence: TGTGCCTGCAGTTTAGTCTCCTACAATGAGCAGTTCTTC. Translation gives CACSLVSYNEQFF.

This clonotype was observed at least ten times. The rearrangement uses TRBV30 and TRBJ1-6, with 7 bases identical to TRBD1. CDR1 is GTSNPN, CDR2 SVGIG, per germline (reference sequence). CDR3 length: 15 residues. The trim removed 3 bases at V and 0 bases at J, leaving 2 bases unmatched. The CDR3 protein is CAWRWTGSYNSPLHF. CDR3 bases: TGTGCCTGGAGATGGACAGGCTCCTATAATTCACCCCTCCACTTT.

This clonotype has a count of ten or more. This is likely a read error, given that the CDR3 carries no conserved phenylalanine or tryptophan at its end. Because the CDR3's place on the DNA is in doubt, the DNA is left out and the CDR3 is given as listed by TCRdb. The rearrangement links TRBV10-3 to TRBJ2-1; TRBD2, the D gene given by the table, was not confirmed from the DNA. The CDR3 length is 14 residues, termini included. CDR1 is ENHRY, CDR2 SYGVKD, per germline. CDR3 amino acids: CAISNLETSGTSTL.

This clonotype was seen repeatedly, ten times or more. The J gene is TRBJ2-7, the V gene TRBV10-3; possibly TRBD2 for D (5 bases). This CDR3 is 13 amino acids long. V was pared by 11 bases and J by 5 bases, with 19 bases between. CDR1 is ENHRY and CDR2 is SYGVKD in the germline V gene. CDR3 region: CAHGPDAGDEQYF. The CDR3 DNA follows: TGTGCCCACGGACCGGACGCCGGGGACGAGCAGTACTTC.

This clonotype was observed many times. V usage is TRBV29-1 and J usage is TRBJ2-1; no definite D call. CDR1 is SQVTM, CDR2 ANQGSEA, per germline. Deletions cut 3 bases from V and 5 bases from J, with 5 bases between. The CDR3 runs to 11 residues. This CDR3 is CSVEAHNEQFF. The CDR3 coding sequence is TGCAGCGTTGAGGCCCACAATGAGCAGTTCTTC.

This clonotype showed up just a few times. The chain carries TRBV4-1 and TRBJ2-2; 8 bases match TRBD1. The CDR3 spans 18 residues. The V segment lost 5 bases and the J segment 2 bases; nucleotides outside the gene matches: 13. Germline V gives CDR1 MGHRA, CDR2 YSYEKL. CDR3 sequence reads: CASSSMDRALANTGELFF. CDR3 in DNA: TGCGCCAGCAGCTCCATGGACAGGGCACTAGCCAACACCGGGGAGCTGTTTTTT.

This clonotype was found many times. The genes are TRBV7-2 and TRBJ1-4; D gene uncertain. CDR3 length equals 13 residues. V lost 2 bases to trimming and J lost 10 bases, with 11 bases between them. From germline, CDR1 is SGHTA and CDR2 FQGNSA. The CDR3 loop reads CASSLPGQLKLFF. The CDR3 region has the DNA TGTGCCAGCAGCTTACCCGGGCAGCTAAAACTGTTTTTT.

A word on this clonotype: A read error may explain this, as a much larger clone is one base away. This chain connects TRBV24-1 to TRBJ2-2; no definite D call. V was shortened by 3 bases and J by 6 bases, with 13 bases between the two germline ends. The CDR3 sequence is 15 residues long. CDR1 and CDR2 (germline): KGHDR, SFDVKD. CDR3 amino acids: CATSDITVIAGELFF. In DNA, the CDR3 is TGTGCCACCAGTGATATAACAGTTATTGCCGGGGAGCTGTTTTTT.

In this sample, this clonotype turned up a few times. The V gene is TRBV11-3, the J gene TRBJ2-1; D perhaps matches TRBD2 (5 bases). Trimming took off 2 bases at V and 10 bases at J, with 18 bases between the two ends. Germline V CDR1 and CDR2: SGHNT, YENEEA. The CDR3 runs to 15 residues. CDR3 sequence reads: CASSLNAALALEQFF. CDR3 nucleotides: TGTGCCAGCAGCTTAAACGCGGCCCTAGCATTAGAGCAGTTCTTC.

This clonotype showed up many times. CDR3 sequence (DNA): TGTGCCAGCAGCTTAGGGGGGGACACTGAAGCTTTCTTT. It codes for CASSLGGDTEAFF. J is TRBJ1-1 and V is TRBV7-9, with D maybe TRBD1 (5 bases). The CDR3 runs 13 residues. The V and J ends lost 1 base and 3 bases respectively, with 6 bases between them. Germline lookup yields CDR1 SEHNR and CDR2 FQNEAQ (reference sequence).

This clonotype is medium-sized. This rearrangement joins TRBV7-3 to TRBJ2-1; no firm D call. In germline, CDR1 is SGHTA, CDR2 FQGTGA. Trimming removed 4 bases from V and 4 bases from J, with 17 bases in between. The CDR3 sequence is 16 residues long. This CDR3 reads CASSSTPGLTYNEQFF. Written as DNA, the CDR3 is TGTGCCAGCAGCTCCACGCCGGGTCTCACTTACAATGAGCAGTTCTTC.

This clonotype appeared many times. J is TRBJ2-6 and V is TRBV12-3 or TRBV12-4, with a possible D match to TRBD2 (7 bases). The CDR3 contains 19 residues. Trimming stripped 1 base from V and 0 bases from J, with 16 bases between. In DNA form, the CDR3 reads TGTGCCAGCAGTTTAGGGGTTGGGGGGGCCAACTCTGGGGCCAACGTCCTGACTTTC. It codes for CASSLGVGGANSGANVLTF.

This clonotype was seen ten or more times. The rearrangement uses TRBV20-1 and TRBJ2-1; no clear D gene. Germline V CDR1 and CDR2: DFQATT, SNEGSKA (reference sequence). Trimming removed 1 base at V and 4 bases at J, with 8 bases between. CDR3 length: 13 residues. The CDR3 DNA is TGCAGTGCTAGAGCCCCTGTTTACAATGAGCAGTTCTTC. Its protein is CSARAPVYNEQFF.

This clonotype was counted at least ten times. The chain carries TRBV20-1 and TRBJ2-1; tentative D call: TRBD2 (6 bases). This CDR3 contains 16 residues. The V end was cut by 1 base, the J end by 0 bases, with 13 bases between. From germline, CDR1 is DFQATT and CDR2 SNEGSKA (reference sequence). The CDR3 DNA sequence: TGCAGTGCTAGAGTGGTTGCCGGGGGCTCCTACAATGAGCAGTTCTTC. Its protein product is CSARVVAGGSYNEQFF.